This T cell receptor (beta chain) was sequenced in a study of blood T cell repertoires in COVID-19. Across the study: Nucleic acid was either cDNA or gDNA, and it came from T cells, B-cell-depleted T cells, or PBMCs.

Germline V lookup: CDR1 SGHAT, CDR2 FQNNGV. This CDR3 comprises 17 residues. The V end lost 3 bases, the J end lost 2 bases, and 20 bases lay between the germline ends. Original analysis: Amplification from reference gene primers served as the basis for estimated nucleated cell counts. Some clones are missing from TCRdb's copy, which holds only in-frame ones; the method was immunoSEQ multiplex PCR. The V and J calls and clone size were taken over from that table, and D and trimming were inferred from the DNA. The repertoire has about 200,000 clones, about 86% of them found once; the top ten carry approximately 7.9%. Adults between roughly 18 and 95 years of age took part from under 25 US areas. This clone was counted once.

The genes are TRBV11-2 and TRBJ2-7; D perhaps matches TRBD1 (5 bases). The specimen sequenced was PBMCs or T cells enriched from blood (not recorded which). The source is a man aged 35-49 years who had recovered from COVID-19. The CDR3 spells CASSFPPDSRPTYEQYF. CDR3 nucleotides: TGTGCCAGCAGCTTTCCCCCTGACAGCCGTCCCACCTACGAGCAGTACTTC.